This T cell receptor beta chain was captured by sequencing in a study of T-cell reconstitution after alpha-beta-depleted transplantation in children. Per the germline V gene, CDR1 is SGHTA and CDR2 is FQGTGA. The CDR3 spans 15 residues. Losses at the gene ends were 0 bases for V and 9 bases for J; bases not matched to a gene: 8. This clonotype was recorded a few times. TCRbeta library construction was performed incorporating unique molecular identifiers. TCRdb re-called the PCR reads with MiXCR, one entry per CDR3 protein. Of hundreds of thousands of distinct CDR3 sequences in the sample, less than 35% were seen once.

This clonotype was sampled from a human donor who donated a stem cell graft to a child with aplastic anemia. J is TRBJ2-1 and V is TRBV7-3, with 7 bases lining up with TRBD2. This material consisted of PBMCs from the stem cell graft donor, taken from the stem cell graft. The chain's CDR3 is CASSLTLSAGVEQFF. Here the CDR3 DNA reads TGTGCCAGCAGCTTAACGTTAAGTGCGGGAGTTGAGCAGTTCTTC. The variable domain in full, completed from reference TRBV7-3 and TRBJ2-1, reads GAGVSQTPSNKVTEKGKYVELRCDPISGHTALYWYRQSLGQGPEFLIYFQGTGAADDSGLPNDRFFAVRPEGSVSTLKIQRTERGDSAVYLCASSLTLSAGVEQFFGPGTRLTVL.